The rows below give T cell receptor beta chains drawn from one sample of a study of CD8 T cells in acute hepatitis C reinfection. Assay: immunoSEQ multiplex PCR; the TCRdb copy retains only in-frame clones and omits some. The sample shows 30,000 to 45,000 clones, roughly 85% of them seen only once. Source material: naive CD8+ T cells from PBMCs. Receptors originate from a woman aged 18-29 years who spontaneously cleared hepatitis C infection. CDR3s include the opening cysteine and the closing phenylalanine or tryptophan. The D gene is left open where the match is weak. Expanded clones are given a class, and other clones once, few, many or no size at all.

>NA|TRBV6-5|TRBJ1-4|NA
TGTGCCAGCAGTTACTCGAAAGGGCGCGAAAAACTGTTTTTT
CASSYSKGREKLFF
>TRBD1|TRBV19|TRBJ2-2|few
TGTGCCAGTAGTCCGCGGACAGGCCCCGGGGAGCTGTTTTTT
CASSPRTGPGELFF
>TRBD1|TRBV10-2|TRBJ2-7|NA
TGCGCCAGCAGTGAGTCCGGGACAGGGGGCGATTACGAGCAGTGCTTC
CASSESGTGGDYEQCF
>TRBD2|TRBV30|TRBJ2-7|once
TGTGCCTGGAGTAAGGCTAGCGGCTCCTACGAGCAGTACTTC
CAWSKASGSYEQYF
>NA|TRBV5-5|TRBJ1-2|NA
TGTGCCAGCAGCTTGGAGACCTATGGCTACACCTTC
CASSLETYGYTF
>TRBD2|TRBV5-6|TRBJ2-5|once
TGTGCCAGCAGCCTGGGGGGGTCAGAGACCCAGTACTTC
CASSLGGSETQYF
>NA|TRBV19|TRBJ1-5|NA
TGTGCCAGTAGTATGTGGGCTAACAATCAGCCCCAGCATTTT
CASSMWANNQPQHF
>NA|TRBV29-1|TRBJ2-1|NA
TGCAGCGTTGAGCCTCTAGGGCCCAATGAGCAGTTCTTC
CSVEPLGPNEQFF
>TRBD1|TRBV27|TRBJ1-2|NA
TGTGCCAGCAGTTTCTATCGGGACAGCAACTATGGCTACACCTTC
CASSFYRDSNYGYTF
>NA|TRBV4-1|TRBJ2-1|NA
TGCGCCAGCAGTCGGGTGGGGGAGCAGTTCTTC
CASSRVGEQFF
>NA|TRBV30|TRBJ2-1|NA
TGTGCCTGGAGTCCAAGCGGCAATGAGCAGTTCTTC
CAWSPSGNEQFF
>NA|TRBV5-1|TRBJ1-4|NA
TGCGCCAGCAGCCCCCCCGACTCACTAAATGAAAAACTGTTTTTT
CASSPPDSLNEKLFF
>NA|TRBV27|TRBJ1-1|NA
TGTGCCAGCAGCTCCAGGGTCCACACTGAAGCTTTCTTT
CASSSRVHTEAFF
>NA|TRBV4-2|TRBJ2-5|NA
TGTGCCAGCAGCCTTGAGCTTCAAGAGACCCAGTACTTC
CASSLELQETQYF
>NA|TRBV7-8|TRBJ1-5|NA
TGTGCCAGCAGCTCCTTACAGGACAATCAGCCCCAGCATTTT
CASSSLQDNQPQHF
>NA|TRBV6-6|TRBJ2-3|NA
TGTGCCAGCAGTCCTGCAGGCCCGTTGGCAGATACGCAGTATTTT
CASSPAGPLADTQYF
>NA|TRBV4-1|TRBJ1-1|NA
TGCGCCAGCAGCCAGGTCCGTCCCGGGACGGTGAACACTGAAGCTTTCTTT
CASSQVRPGTVNTEAFF
>NA|TRBV5-6|TRBJ2-1|NA
TGTGCCAGCAGCGGAACTTGGAGCTCCTACAATGAGCAGTTCTTC
CASSGTWSSYNEQFF
>NA|TRBV5-4|TRBJ2-7|NA
TGTGCCAGCAGCTTGGAGGGGCAGGGGAGGTCCTACGAGCAGTACTTC
CASSLEGQGRSYEQYF
>NA|TRBV5-1|TRBJ2-1|NA
TGCGCCACCTCATGGGGGAATGAGCAGTTCTTC
CATSWGNEQFF
>NA|TRBV5-1|TRBJ1-2|NA
TGCGCCAGCAGCTTGCCCCTGGACAAAACGGAGGGCTACACCTTC
CASSLPLDKTEGYTF
>TRBD2|TRBV18|TRBJ2-7|NA
TGTGCCAGCTCACCACGGCCGGGACTAGCGGGTACCTACGAGCAGTACTTC
CASSPRPGLAGTYEQYF
>TRBD2|TRBV27|TRBJ2-1|NA
TGTGCCGTCAACCGGGAGGGTCCCGGTGAGCAGTTCTTC
CAVNREGPGEQFF
>NA|TRBV5-8|TRBJ1-2|NA
TGTGCCAGCAACCCCGGCATTAACTATGGCTACACCTTC
CASNPGINYGYTF
>TRBD2|TRBV27|TRBJ2-1|NA
TGTGCCAGCAGTTTTTTTGCGGGAGGGTACAATGAGCAGTTCTTC
CASSFFAGGYNEQFF
>TRBD2|TRBV7-9|TRBJ2-7|NA
TGTGCCAGCAGCTTAGTCGGTCTAGCGGGAATTCCCGAGCAGTACTTC
CASSLVGLAGIPEQYF
>NA|TRBV6-5|TRBJ2-7|NA
TGTGCCAGCAGTTACTCGAGTTCTGGGAGAAGGTACGAGCAGTACTTC
CASSYSSSGRRYEQYF
>TRBD1|TRBV7-9|TRBJ1-3|NA
TGTGCCAGCAGCTTAGACCGGACAGGGAGATACACCATATATTTT
CASSLDRTGRYTIYF
>NA|TRBV6-4|TRBJ1-1|few
TGTGCCAGCAGTGACTTTCTGGGCACTGAAGCTTTCTTT
CASSDFLGTEAFF
>NA|TRBV9|TRBJ1-1|NA
TGTGCCAGCAGCGCGCCGGACCTGAACACTGAAGCTTTCTTT
CASSAPDLNTEAFF
>TRBD1|TRBV5-1|TRBJ1-3|NA
TGCGCCAGCAGCCGTCGGGGGACAGCTCGCATCCACTCTGGAAACACCATATATTTT
CASSRRGTARIHSGNTIYF